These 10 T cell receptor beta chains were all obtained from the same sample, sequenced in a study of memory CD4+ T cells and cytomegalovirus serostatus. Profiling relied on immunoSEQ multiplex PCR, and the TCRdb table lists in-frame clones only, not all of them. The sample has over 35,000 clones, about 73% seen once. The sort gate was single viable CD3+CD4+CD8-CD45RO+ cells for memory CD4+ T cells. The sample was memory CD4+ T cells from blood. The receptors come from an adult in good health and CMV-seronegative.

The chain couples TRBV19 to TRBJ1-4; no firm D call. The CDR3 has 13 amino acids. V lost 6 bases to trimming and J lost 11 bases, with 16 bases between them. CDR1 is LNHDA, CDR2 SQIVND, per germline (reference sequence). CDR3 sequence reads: CASSTLEAYKLFF. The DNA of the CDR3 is TGTGCCAGTAGCACCCTTGAGGCTTATAAACTGTTTTTT.

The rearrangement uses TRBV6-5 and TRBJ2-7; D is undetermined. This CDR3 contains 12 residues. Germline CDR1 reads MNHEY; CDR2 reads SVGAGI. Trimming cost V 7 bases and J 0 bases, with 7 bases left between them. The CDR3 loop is CASTSSSYEQYF. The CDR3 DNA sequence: TGTGCCAGCACGTCAAGCTCCTACGAGCAGTACTTC.

CDR3 sequence (DNA): TGCGCCAGCAGCCAGGGGGCCCAGGGAGGAAGGTCTGGAAACACCATATATTTT. Amino acids: CASSQGAQGGRSGNTIYF. The genes are TRBV4-1 and TRBJ1-3, with D perhaps matching TRBD1 (6 bases). V was shortened by 3 bases and J by 1 base, with 19 bases between the two germline ends. Germline V lookup: CDR1 MGHRA, CDR2 YSYEKL. The CDR3 is 18 amino acids.

The CDR3 region has the DNA TGTGCCAGCAGTTACGGGACAGATTACACTGAAGCTTTCTTT. This encodes CASSYGTDYTEAFF. This sequence joins TRBV5-6 and TRBJ1-1, with 7 bases that match TRBD1. Per the germline V gene, CDR1 is SGHDT and CDR2 is YYEEEE. With V trimmed by 5 bases and J by 3 bases, 7 bases remained unmatched. This CDR3 region has 14 residues.

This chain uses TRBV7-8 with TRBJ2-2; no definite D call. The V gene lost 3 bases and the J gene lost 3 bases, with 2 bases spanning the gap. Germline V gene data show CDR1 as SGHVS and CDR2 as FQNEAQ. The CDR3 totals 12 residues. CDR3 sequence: CASSLHTGELFF. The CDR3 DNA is TGTGCCAGCAGCTTGCACACCGGGGAGCTGTTTTTT.

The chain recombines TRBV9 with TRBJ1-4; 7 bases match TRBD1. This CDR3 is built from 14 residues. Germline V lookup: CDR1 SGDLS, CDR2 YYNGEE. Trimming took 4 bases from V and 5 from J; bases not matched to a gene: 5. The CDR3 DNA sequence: TGTGCCAGCAGCCAGATGGACAGGAATGAAAAACTGTTTTTT. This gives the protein CASSQMDRNEKLFF.

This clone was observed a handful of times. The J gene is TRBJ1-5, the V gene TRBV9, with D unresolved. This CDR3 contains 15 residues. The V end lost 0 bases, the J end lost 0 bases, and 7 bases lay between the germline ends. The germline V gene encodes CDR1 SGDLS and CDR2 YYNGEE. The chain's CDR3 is CASSVVEYSNQPQHF. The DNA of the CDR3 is TGTGCCAGCAGCGTAGTAGAATATAGCAATCAGCCCCAGCATTTT.

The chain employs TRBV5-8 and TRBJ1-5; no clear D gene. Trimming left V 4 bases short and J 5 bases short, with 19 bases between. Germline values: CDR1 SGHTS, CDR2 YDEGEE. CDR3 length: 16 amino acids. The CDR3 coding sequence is TGTGCCAGCAGCCCGCAAACGGGGAGGGTCGATCAGCCCCAGCATTTT. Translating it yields CASSPQTGRVDQPQHF.

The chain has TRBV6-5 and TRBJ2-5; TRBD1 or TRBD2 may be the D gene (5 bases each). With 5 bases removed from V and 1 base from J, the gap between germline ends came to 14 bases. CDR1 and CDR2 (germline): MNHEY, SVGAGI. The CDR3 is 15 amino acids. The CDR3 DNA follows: TGTGCCAGCAGTCGGGGTAAGGGACCCCAAGAGACCCAGTACTTC. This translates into CASSRGKGPQETQYF.

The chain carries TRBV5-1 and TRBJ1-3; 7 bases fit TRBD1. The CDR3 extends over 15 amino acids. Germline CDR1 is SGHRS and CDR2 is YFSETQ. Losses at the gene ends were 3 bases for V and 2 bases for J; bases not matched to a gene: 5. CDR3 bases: TGCGCCAGCAGCTCCGGGACAGAGCCTGGAAACACCATATATTTT. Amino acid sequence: CASSSGTEPGNTIYF.